This TCR beta chain came from a study of T cell responses to AZD1222 COVID-19 vaccine. The study, taken as a whole, reports: Targets within unmutated variant regions were reportedly found for nearly half of spike-specific TCRs. Vaccine-related CD4 TCRs covered spike, predominating at 160-218 and 743-854.

Sequenced by immunoSEQ multiplex PCR; TCRdb stores in-frame clones only, minus some. Of roughly 140,000 clones in the sample, about nine tenths were seen once. The CDR3 sequence is 12 residues long. V gave up 2 bases and J gave up 2 bases, with 4 bases separating them. As regards this clone: Antigen unknown.

The TCR was taken from an adult in good health. V gene TRBV12-3 or TRBV12-4 combines with J gene TRBJ2-7; the D is unclear. This material consisted of peripheral blood, taken on day 0 of MenACWY control vaccination. This CDR3 is CASSLSAYEQYF. CDR3 DNA: TGTGCCAGCAGTTTATCTGCCTACGAGCAGTACTTC.